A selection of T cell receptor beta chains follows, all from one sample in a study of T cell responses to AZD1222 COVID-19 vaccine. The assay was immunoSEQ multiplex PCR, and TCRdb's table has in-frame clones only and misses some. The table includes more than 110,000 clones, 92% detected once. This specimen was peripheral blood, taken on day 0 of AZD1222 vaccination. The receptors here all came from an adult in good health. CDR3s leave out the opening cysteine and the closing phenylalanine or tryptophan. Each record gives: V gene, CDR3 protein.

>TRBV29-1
SVAFGINGEQF
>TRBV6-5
ASSYSSGIAREQF
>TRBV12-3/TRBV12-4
ASSRSGEAF
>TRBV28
ATKEDYGYT
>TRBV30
AWSVEVSSVQAF
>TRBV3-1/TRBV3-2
ASSQDGRVRGKNTEAF
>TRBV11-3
ASSPGGIAGGLDNEQF
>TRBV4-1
ASGFPGQGRSGANVLT
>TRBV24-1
ATSDIASGDYNEQF
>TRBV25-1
ASRGGRGTDTQY
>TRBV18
ASSQDRGDNSPLH
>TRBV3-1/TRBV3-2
ASSQDTLGTQY
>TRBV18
ASSPGNHGNTEAF
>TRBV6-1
ASSVSWTPITTTEAF
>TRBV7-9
ASSLVGAGGTEAF
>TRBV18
ASSPGQTYGYT
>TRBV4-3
ASSQRRALGGSPLH
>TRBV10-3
AIADQGGGNQPQH
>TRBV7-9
ASSNRQGANSPLH
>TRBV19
ASIRTGSTHLSGNTIY
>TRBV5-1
ASSGTGSPTYNSPLH
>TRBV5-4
ASSLSTGREQY
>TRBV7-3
ASSPYGRLARGGDEQF
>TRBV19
ASTGSYTEAF
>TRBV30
AWSEKTSPYEQY
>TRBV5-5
ASSLDQPRGNQPQH
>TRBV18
ASSRDGSSGANVLT
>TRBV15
ATSRDPAGVGDTQY
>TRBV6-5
ASTYGVTQY
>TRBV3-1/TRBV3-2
ASSPRVQQETQY